A single sample is the source of the 32 T cell receptor beta chains below, sequenced in a study of blood T cell repertoires in COVID-19. Libraries were prepared by immunoSEQ multiplex PCR; TCRdb keeps only in-frame clonotypes and omits some of them. The table has 250,000 to 300,000 clones, 80% to 90% seen once. Input material: peripheral blood. These TCRs come from a woman in her 30s with COVID-19, enrolled during active disease.

The chain recombines TRBV27 with TRBJ2-7; 10 bases are a match to TRBD2. The CDR3 runs to 14 residues. Germline values: CDR1 MNHEY, CDR2 SMNVEV (reference sequence). Losses at the gene ends were 6 bases for V and 1 base for J; bases not matched to a gene: 3. CDR3 region: CASSYSGGSYEQYF. DNA of the CDR3: TGTGCCAGCAGCTATAGCGGGGGGTCCTACGAGCAGTACTTC.

The CDR3 region is CASSPPPGPLNGYTF. The CDR3 DNA reads as TGTGCCAGCTCACCACCGCCAGGGCCCTTGAATGGCTACACCTTC. The V call is TRBV18, the J call TRBJ1-2; perhaps TRBD1 as D (5 bases). The CDR3 loop spans 15 amino acids. Between the trimmed V and J ends, which lost 0 bases and 6 bases, there was a span of 14 bases. Germline loops: CDR1 KGHSH, CDR2 LQKENI.

The V gene is TRBV27, the J gene TRBJ2-2, with 7 bases identical to TRBD2. The J segment lost 2 bases and the V segment lost 8 bases, leaving 20 bases of the junction unmatched. The CDR3 length is 19 residues. Germline V lookup: CDR1 MNHEY, CDR2 SMNVEV (reference sequence). CDR3 region: CASFFASGTYGLNTGELFF. The CDR3 region has the DNA TGTGCCAGCTTCTTCGCCAGCGGGACTTACGGTCTAAACACCGGGGAGCTGTTTTTT.

This sequence joins TRBV24-1 and TRBJ1-6; D perhaps matches TRBD1 (6 bases). This CDR3 is 20 amino acids long. Germline V gene lookup returns CDR1 KGHDR and CDR2 SFDVKD. Trimming took off 3 bases at V and 0 bases at J, with 20 bases between the two ends. The CDR3 region is CATSDRGGDRLSSYNSPLHF. The DNA for the CDR3 is TGTGCCACCAGTGATAGGGGTGGAGACAGGCTGAGCTCCTATAATTCACCCCTCCACTTT.

The rearrangement uses TRBV3-1 (or the pseudogene TRBV3-2) and TRBJ1-2, with a weak D call TRBD1 (6 bases). This CDR3 comprises 14 residues. Germline loops: CDR1 LGHDT, CDR2 YNNKEL (reference sequence). Deletions cut 2 bases from V and 8 bases from J, with 15 bases between. The CDR3 nucleotides read TGTGCCAGCAGCCAAACGACAGGAGAAGTAGGCTACACCTTC. The encoded protein is CASSQTTGEVGYTF.

The rearrangement joins TRBV24-1 to TRBJ1-2; TRBD1 aligns across 8 bases. V gave up 12 bases and J gave up 4 bases; unmatched junction bases: 15. This CDR3 has 15 residues. The germline gives CDR1 KGHDR, CDR2 SFDVKD. Written as DNA, the CDR3 is TGTGCCCCCCCGGACAGGGACGTAGAAGGCTATGGCTACACCTTC. Its protein product is CAPPDRDVEGYGYTF.

V usage is TRBV7-6 and J usage is TRBJ1-4, with D perhaps TRBD1 (6 bases). V was clipped by 5 bases and J by 5 bases, with 15 bases between them. CDR3 length: 15 residues. Per the germline V gene, CDR1 is SGHVS and CDR2 is FNYEAQ. CDR3 protein: CASSPHGGLNEKLFF. CDR3 DNA: TGTGCCAGCAGCCCCCACGGGGGGCTGAATGAAAAACTGTTTTTT.

In its sample, this clone was seen a few times. This chain connects TRBV5-1 to TRBJ2-1; TRBD2 aligns across 9 bases. This CDR3 is 15 amino acids long. Germline V gene lookup returns CDR1 SGHRS and CDR2 YFSETQ. Germline trimming cut 4 bases from V and 3 bases from J; bases unmatched to any gene: 5. CDR3 in amino acids: CASSNPSGNYNEQFF. The CDR3 DNA reads TGCGCCAGCAGCAACCCTAGCGGGAACTACAATGAGCAGTTCTTC.

The chain combines TRBV20-1 with TRBJ1-1; TRBD1 matches 9 bases. CDR1 is DFQATT and CDR2 is SNEGSKA in the germline V gene (reference sequence). The CDR3 length is 11 residues. V dropped 8 bases and J dropped 3; count of bases not matched to a gene: 1. In DNA, the CDR3 is TGCAGTCGACAGGGGGACACTGAAGCTTTCTTT. This translates into CSRQGDTEAFF.

The rearrangement uses TRBV24-1 and TRBJ2-3; 7 bases line up with TRBD1. The germline V gene has CDR1 KGHDR and CDR2 SFDVKD. The CDR3 is 17 residues long. Trimming at V came to 4 bases and at J to 5 bases, leaving 14 bases not matched to a gene. CDR3 loop: CATSDYPKGALGDTQYF. In DNA form, the CDR3 reads TGTGCCACCAGTGACTACCCCAAGGGGGCCCTCGGAGATACGCAGTATTTT.

The gene calls are TRBV18 and TRBJ2-3, with 9 bases fitting TRBD2. With 6 bases clipped from V and 5 bases from J, the junction kept 6 bases outside the gene matches. Germline loops: CDR1 KGHSH, CDR2 LQKENI. The length of the CDR3 is 14 residues. CDR3: CASSSGLAIDTQYF. The CDR3 nucleotides read TGTGCCAGCTCCTCGGGACTAGCCATAGATACGCAGTATTTT.

The V gene is TRBV15, the J gene TRBJ2-1; D may be TRBD1 (5 bases). CDR3 size: 18 residues. Germline V gene sequence: CDR1 LNHNV, CDR2 YYDKDF (reference sequence). V was clipped by 0 bases and J by 2 bases, with 17 bases between them. Here the CDR3 DNA reads TGTGCCACCAGCAGAGATAGGGGAATAAGGGCCCCCTACAATGAGCAGTTCTTC. It specifies CATSRDRGIRAPYNEQFF.

In its sample, this clone was seen once. The V call is TRBV7-6, the J call TRBJ1-4; a weak D match, TRBD1 (5 bases). Germline CDR1 and CDR2: SGHVS and FNYEAQ. This CDR3 has 15 residues. The V gene lost 3 bases and the J gene lost 7 bases, with 15 bases spanning the gap. CDR3 residues: CASSLTWGDSEKLFF. The CDR3 coding sequence is TGTGCCAGCAGCTTGACCTGGGGCGACAGTGAAAAACTGTTTTTT.

The rearrangement links TRBV5-4 to TRBJ2-7, with D possibly being TRBD2 (6 bases). The CDR3 runs 16 residues. Germline V lookup: CDR1 SGHNT, CDR2 YYREEE (reference sequence). The V end was cut by 0 bases, the J end by 7 bases, with 20 bases between. The CDR3, as DNA: TGTGCCAGCAGCTTGGTCCCCGGTGGGGGACTGGAGGAGCAGTACTTC. Translation: CASSLVPGGGLEEQYF.

The gene calls are TRBV12-3 or TRBV12-4 and TRBJ1-4; D gene ambiguous. The germline V and J ends were trimmed by 4 bases and 6 bases, with 9 bases remaining between them. The CDR3 has 13 residues. CDR3 DNA: TGTGCCAGCAGTTCTACGTTATATGAAAAACTGTTTTTT. It yields the protein CASSSTLYEKLFF.

V gene TRBV7-2 combines with J gene TRBJ2-7; tentative D call: TRBD2 (7 bases). Germline values: CDR1 SGHTA, CDR2 FQGNSA. CDR3 size: 15 residues. Deletions cut 1 base from V and 3 bases from J, with 13 bases between. CDR3 bases: TGTGCCAGCAGCTTAGGTGCGGGGGCGGACTACGAGCAGTACTTC. Translating it yields CASSLGAGADYEQYF.

The chain is built from TRBV15 and TRBJ1-2; TRBD1 matches at 8 bases. Germline V gives CDR1 LNHNV, CDR2 YYDKDF (reference sequence). Trimming at V came to 5 bases and at J to 1 base, leaving 6 bases not matched to a gene. This CDR3 contains 15 residues. The CDR3 protein is CATSGRDRLNYGYTF. As DNA, the CDR3 is TGTGCCACCAGCGGACGGGACAGGCTTAACTATGGCTACACCTTC.

This clone was detected once. The V and J genes are TRBV6-6 and TRBJ2-3; 7 bases map to TRBD1. Germline CDR1 and CDR2: MNHNY and SVGAGI (reference sequence). The CDR3 spans 16 residues. The ends lost 5 bases at V and 2 bases at J; junction bases unmatched: 10. Here the CDR3 DNA reads TGTGCCAGCAGTACCCGTTCCAGGGGGATCACAGATACGCAGTATTTT. Its translation: CASSTRSRGITDTQYF.

The chain uses TRBV28 and TRBJ2-3; TRBD2 matches 11 bases. Germline CDR1 reads MDHEN; CDR2 reads SYDVKM. V lost 9 bases, J lost 2 bases, and 13 bases stayed unmatched. The length of the CDR3 is 17 residues. CDR3 region: CASLPPLAGGTTDTQYF. The CDR3 nucleotides read TGTGCCAGTCTCCCTCCCCTAGCGGGGGGAACCACAGATACGCAGTATTTT.

This chain connects TRBV15 to TRBJ2-4; D possibly corresponds to TRBD1 (5 bases). The CDR3 consists of 15 residues. Germline loops: CDR1 LNHNV, CDR2 YYDKDF (reference sequence). The germline V and J ends were trimmed by 3 bases and 6 bases, with 15 bases remaining between them. CDR3 protein: CATSRFGQDLNIQYF. As DNA, the CDR3 is TGTGCCACCAGCAGGTTCGGACAAGACCTAAACATTCAGTACTTC.

This chain joins TRBV3-1 (or the pseudogene TRBV3-2) and TRBJ1-1; no clear D gene. Germline V CDR1 and CDR2: LGHDT, YNNKEL (reference sequence). The CDR3 runs to 13 residues. V gave up 5 bases and J gave up 6 bases, with 13 bases separating them. The CDR3 loop is CASSKRGFSEAFF. The CDR3 nucleotides read TGTGCCAGCAGCAAACGCGGATTTTCTGAAGCTTTCTTT.

V is TRBV3-1 (or the pseudogene TRBV3-2) and J is TRBJ2-7; 9 nucleotides align to TRBD2. V lost 4 bases to trimming and J lost 0 bases; unmatched junction nucleotides: 7. Per germline, CDR1 LGHDT and CDR2 YNNKEL (reference sequence). The CDR3 extends over 16 amino acids. The CDR3 DNA sequence: TGTGCCAGCAGCCCCCGAGCGGGGGGCCTCTCCTACGAGCAGTACTTC. Protein: CASSPRAGGLSYEQYF.

CDR3 sequence (DNA): TGCAGCGTTGTCGAGTACCCTAATTCACCCCTCCACTTT. Translated: CSVVEYPNSPLHF. This chain connects TRBV29-1 to TRBJ1-6, with unresolved D. V gave up 4 bases and J gave up 6 bases, with 10 bases separating them. This CDR3 has 13 residues. Germline lookup yields CDR1 SQVTM and CDR2 ANQGSEA.

The chain carries TRBV19 and TRBJ2-7; D possibly corresponds to TRBD1 (8 bases). Looked up from germline, CDR1 is LNHDA and CDR2 is SQIVND (reference sequence). This CDR3 has 14 amino acids. V lost 4 bases, J lost 0 bases, and 10 bases lay in between. CDR3 bases: TGTGCCAGTAGTAACAGGGGGGGCTCCTACGAGCAGTACTTC. Translated, it gives CASSNRGGSYEQYF.

The gene calls are TRBV24-1 and TRBJ2-7; TRBD1 matches at 7 bases. V shed 3 bases, J shed 1 base, and the junction held 2 bases outside the gene matches. The CDR3 sequence is 14 residues long. Germline CDR1 is KGHDR and CDR2 is SFDVKD. The CDR3 protein is CATSDRDRSYEQYF. The CDR3 region has the DNA TGTGCCACCAGTGATCGGGACAGATCCTACGAGCAGTACTTC.

The genes are TRBV7-8 and TRBJ2-7; D is possibly TRBD2 (7 bases). The CDR3 length is 16 residues. Trimming took off 4 bases at V and 0 bases at J, with 16 bases between the two ends. The germline V gene has CDR1 SGHVS and CDR2 FQNEAQ. DNA for the CDR3: TGTGCCAGCAGCTCGAGACTAGCAGGGGCCTCCTACGAGCAGTACTTC. It specifies CASSSRLAGASYEQYF.

This chain links TRBV14 with TRBJ1-1; weak D call: TRBD1 (5 bases). V lost 4 bases and J lost 7, with 13 bases in between. The germline gives CDR1 SGHDN, CDR2 FVKESK. This CDR3 spans 13 amino acids. CDR3 nucleotides: TGTGCCAGCAGCCCCCGACCGGGGGGTGAAGCTTTCTTT. This codes for CASSPRPGGEAFF. Full variable domain (missing parts from reference TRBV14 and TRBJ1-1): EAGVTQFPSHSVIEKGQTVTLRCDPISGHDNLYWYRRVMGKEIKFLLHFVKESKQDESGMPNNRFLAERTGGTYSTLKVQPAELEDSGVYFCASSPRPGGEAFFGQGTRLTVV.

This chain links TRBV18 with TRBJ2-1; D is possibly TRBD2 (5 bases). The CDR3 totals 15 residues. Trimming took 8 bases from V and 2 from J, leaving 16 bases between them. Germline loops: CDR1 KGHSH, CDR2 LQKENI. The CDR3 protein is CASPGSPYPYNEQFF. Here the CDR3 DNA reads TGTGCCAGCCCGGGGAGCCCGTACCCCTACAATGAGCAGTTCTTC. Full variable domain (rest looked up from reference TRBV18 and TRBJ2-1): NAGVMQNPRHLVRRRGQEARLRCSPMKGHSHVYWYRQLPEEGLKFMVYLQKENIIDESGMPKERFSAEFPKEGPSILRIQQVVRGDSAAYFCASPGSPYPYNEQFFGPGTRLTVL.

V and J are TRBV28 and TRBJ1-1; TRBD1 matches 9 bases. The CDR3 extends over 15 amino acids. Per germline, CDR1 MDHEN and CDR2 SYDVKM. V was pared by 6 bases and J by 8 bases, with 13 bases of the junction left unmatched. The CDR3 here is CASSPPPQGATEAFF. The CDR3 region has the DNA TGTGCCAGCAGCCCGCCCCCACAGGGGGCAACCGAAGCTTTCTTT.

This clone was recorded once. CDR3 protein: CASSLTGVSEAFF. CDR3 sequence (DNA): TGCGCCAGCAGTCTTACAGGGGTCTCTGAAGCTTTCTTT. This rearrangement joins TRBV5-1 to TRBJ1-1; TRBD1 agrees at 7 bases. With 5 bases clipped from V and 6 bases from J, the junction kept 7 bases outside the gene matches. CDR1 and CDR2 from the germline V gene are SGHRS and YFSETQ. CDR3 length: 13 amino acids.

V gene TRBV5-1 combines with J gene TRBJ2-5; tentatively, D is TRBD1 (6 bases). From germline, CDR1 is SGHRS and CDR2 YFSETQ. Between the trimmed V and J ends, which lost 0 bases and 2 bases, there was a span of 8 bases. This CDR3 comprises 14 residues. CDR3 coding DNA: TGCGCCAGCAGCTTGGCGGACAGACAAGAGACCCAGTACTTC. Translating gives CASSLADRQETQYF.

This clone was counted once. This sequence joins TRBV5-1 and TRBJ2-5; D possibly corresponds to TRBD2 (6 bases). The germline V and J ends were trimmed by 0 bases and 5 bases, with 14 bases remaining between them. CDR1 SGHRS and CDR2 YFSETQ come from the germline V gene. This CDR3 has 15 residues. The CDR3 DNA reads TGCGCCAGCAGCTTGGATCCGGGGGAATGGGAGACCCAGTACTTC. Translated, it gives CASSLDPGEWETQYF.